Presented here are 18 T cell receptor beta chains from one specimen sequenced in a study of early T cells in non-severe SARS-CoV-2 infection. TCRdb reprocessed the 5' RACE reads via MiXCR and lists one record per CDR3 protein. The data hold more than 65,000 distinct CDR3 sequences, with about 12% observed a single time. Material for sequencing was whole blood. The receptors stem from an adult who was a healthcare worker with PCR-confirmed SARS-CoV-2 infection or an uninfected control (not recorded which).

CDR3: CSVAPGGRGTEAFF. In nucleotides, the CDR3 is TGCAGCGTTGCCCCTGGTGGGAGGGGGACTGAAGCTTTCTTT. The chain links TRBV29-1 to TRBJ1-1; TRBD1 is a possible D gene (6 bases). The ends were cut back, 4 bases at V and 5 bases at J, with 17 bases in the middle. This CDR3 is 14 amino acids long. Germline CDR1 and CDR2: SQVTM and ANQGSEA. Full variable domain (missing parts from reference TRBV29-1 and TRBJ1-1): SAVISQKPSRDICQRGTSLTIQCQVDSQVTMMFWYRQQPGQSLTLIATANQGSEATYESGFVIDKFPISRPNLTFSTLTVSNMSPEDSSIYLCSVAPGGRGTEAFFGQGTRLTVV.

The rearrangement uses TRBV6-2 or TRBV6-3 and TRBJ2-2; TRBD2 aligns across 12 bases. CDR1 is MNHEY, CDR2 SVGEGT, per germline. There are 16 residues in the CDR3. The ends lost 4 bases at V and 4 bases at J; junction bases unmatched: 4. The CDR3, as DNA: TGTGCCAGCAGTTCCCGACTAGCGGGGGCCACCGGGGAGCTGTTTTTT. Its protein is CASSSRLAGATGELFF.

This clonotype was counted many times. The J gene is TRBJ2-7, the V gene TRBV27; TRBD1 matches at 8 bases. With 3 bases clipped from V and 4 bases from J, the junction kept 8 bases outside the gene matches. CDR3 size: 15 residues. Germline V gives CDR1 MNHEY, CDR2 SMNVEV (reference sequence). This CDR3 reads CASSFEGRGLYEQYF. The CDR3 nucleotides are TGTGCCAGCAGTTTCGAGGGCAGGGGGCTTTACGAGCAGTACTTC.

In this sample, this clonotype turned up many times. The chain has TRBV27 and TRBJ2-1; 10 bases are a match to TRBD2. V gave up 6 bases and J gave up 7 bases; unmatched junction bases: 18. The length of the CDR3 is 18 residues. Germline values: CDR1 MNHEY, CDR2 SMNVEV (reference sequence). CDR3 amino acids: CASRAGTRAGGPLNEQFF. CDR3 coding DNA: TGTGCCAGCAGGGCCGGGACAAGAGCGGGAGGGCCCCTAAATGAGCAGTTCTTC.

This clonotype was found many times. This chain's CDR3 is CASSFPSGQGEEAQYF. In nucleotides, the CDR3 is TGTGCCAGCAGCTTCCCCTCTGGACAGGGGGAAGAGGCGCAGTATTTT. The chain links TRBV13 to TRBJ2-3; 10 positions agree with TRBD1. CDR1 is PRHDT and CDR2 is FYEKMQ in the germline V gene (reference sequence). V shed 3 bases, J shed 10 bases, and the junction held 13 bases outside the gene matches. CDR3 length equals 16 residues.

This clonotype was recorded at least ten times. The V and J genes are TRBV29-1 and TRBJ1-2; 9 nucleotides agree with TRBD1. The CDR3 is 14 residues long. Germline lookup yields CDR1 SQVTM and CDR2 ANQGSEA. V lost 6 bases and J lost 5; bases outside the gene matches: 10. The CDR3 nucleotides are TGCAGCGTCGAGACAGGGGGTAGTGGGTATGGCTACACCTTC. Translated, it gives CSVETGGSGYGYTF.

This clonotype has at least ten counts. This rearrangement joins TRBV7-9 to TRBJ1-1; D is undetermined. Germline-derived CDR1 and CDR2 are SEHNR and FQNEAQ (reference sequence). This CDR3 spans 16 amino acids. Trimming cost V 1 base and J 2 bases, with 14 bases left between them. The CDR3 here is CASSLVGRQTNTEAFF. CDR3 coding DNA: TGTGCCAGCAGCTTAGTAGGGAGACAAACCAACACTGAAGCTTTCTTT.

This clonotype was observed many times. The V gene is TRBV12-3 or TRBV12-4, the J gene TRBJ1-2; TRBD1 matches 9 bases. The CDR3 covers 18 residues. The J segment lost 1 base and the V segment lost 0 bases, leaving 9 bases of the junction unmatched. The CDR3 DNA reads TGTGCCAGCAGTTTAGCCCCTGGGGACAGGGCCCTTAACTATGGCTACACCTTC. Amino acids: CASSLAPGDRALNYGYTF.

This clonotype was observed a handful of times. V gene TRBV29-1 combines with J gene TRBJ1-2; D is unresolved. Germline V gene sequence: CDR1 SQVTM, CDR2 ANQGSEA. Trimming took 3 bases from V and 4 from J, leaving 6 bases between them. The CDR3 spans 11 residues. CDR3 protein: CSVDPGYGYTF. CDR3 nucleotide sequence: TGCAGCGTTGACCCAGGCTATGGCTACACCTTC. Full variable domain (outside the CDR3, taken from reference TRBV29-1 and TRBJ1-2): SAVISQKPSRDICQRGTSLTIQCQVDSQVTMMFWYRQQPGQSLTLIATANQGSEATYESGFVIDKFPISRPNLTFSTLTVSNMSPEDSSIYLCSVDPGYGYTFGSGTRLTVV.

This clonotype appeared many times. This CDR3 reads CASSPRTAHSGNTIYF. CDR3 DNA: TGTGCCAGCAGCCCCCGGACGGCGCACTCTGGAAACACCATATATTTT. This chain uses TRBV7-2 with TRBJ1-3, with D unclear. The CDR3 has 16 amino acids. The V gene's germline CDR1 is SGHTA and CDR2 FQGNSA. The germline V and J ends were trimmed by 5 bases and 0 bases, with 14 bases remaining between them. Full variable domain (remainder filled in from reference TRBV7-2 and TRBJ1-3): GAGVSQSPSNKVTEKGKDVELRCDPISGHTALYWYRQSLGQGLEFLIYFQGNSAPDKSGLPSDRFSAERTGGSVSTLTIQRTQQEDSAVYLCASSPRTAHSGNTIYFGEGSWLTVV.

This clonotype was found many times. The chain recombines TRBV7-9 with TRBJ2-3; 12 nucleotides match TRBD2. The CDR3 length is 16 residues. Germline values: CDR1 SEHNR, CDR2 FQNEAQ (reference sequence). The V gene end was trimmed by 3 bases and the J gene end by 0 bases; junction bases not matched to a gene: 1. The CDR3 loop reads CASSLTSGRSTDTQYF. The CDR3 DNA sequence: TGTGCCAGCAGCTTGACTAGCGGGAGAAGCACAGATACGCAGTATTTT.

This clonotype has a count of ten or more. The chain employs TRBV9 and TRBJ2-1; TRBD2 matches at 8 bases. The V gene's germline CDR1 is SGDLS and CDR2 YYNGEE. The CDR3 is 17 residues long. Trimming removed 0 bases from V and 5 bases from J; junction bases left unmatched: 10. The CDR3 region has the DNA TGTGCCAGCAGCGTAGAGAGGCTAGGCGGGAGGAACAATGAGCAGTTCTTC. This translates into CASSVERLGGRNNEQFF. Using reference TRBV9 and TRBJ2-1 for the parts outside the CDR3, the full variable domain is DSGVTQTPKHLITATGQRVTLRCSPRSGDLSVYWYQQSLDQGLQFLIQYYNGEERAKGNILERFSAQQFPDLHSELNLSSLELGDSALYFCASSVERLGGRNNEQFFGPGTRLTVL.

The sample holds many counts of this clonotype. The V call is TRBV11-2, the J call TRBJ2-3, with 11 positions matching TRBD2. Germline loops: CDR1 SGHAT, CDR2 FQNNGV. Trimming at V came to 2 bases and at J to 0 bases, leaving 7 bases not matched to a gene. CDR3 length: 18 residues. The CDR3 is CASSLPGLADASTDTQYF. Written as DNA, the CDR3 is TGTGCCAGCAGCTTACCGGGACTAGCGGATGCTAGCACAGATACGCAGTATTTT.

This clonotype was counted many times. The chain uses TRBV6-6 and TRBJ2-4; D is perhaps TRBD2 (5 bases). V was trimmed by 5 bases and J by 0 bases, leaving 8 bases between them. Looked up from germline, CDR1 is MNHNY and CDR2 is SVGAGI (reference sequence). The CDR3 covers 14 residues. DNA of the CDR3: TGTGCCAGCAGTACCGGGGTAGCCAAAAACATTCAGTACTTC. Translating it yields CASSTGVAKNIQYF.

The rearrangement uses TRBV27 and TRBJ2-2; D gene uncertain. V was cut by 2 bases and J by 5 bases, with 6 bases left in between. The germline V gene has CDR1 MNHEY and CDR2 SMNVEV (reference sequence). CDR3 length: 13 amino acids. CDR3 region: CASSLAWTGELFF. DNA of the CDR3: TGTGCCAGCAGTTTAGCGTGGACCGGGGAGCTGTTTTTT.

The sample holds many counts of this clonotype. The chain is built from TRBV10-3 and TRBJ2-7; the match to TRBD1 covers 9 bases. With 6 bases clipped from V and 6 bases from J, the junction kept 9 bases outside the gene matches. CDR1 and CDR2 (germline): ENHRY, SYGVKD. CDR3 length: 14 amino acids. CDR3 nucleotide sequence: TGTGCCATCAGACCCACGGACAGGGGAAGCGAGCAGTACTTC. Its translation is CAIRPTDRGSEQYF.

Many counts were recorded for this clonotype. The genes are TRBV9 and TRBJ2-7; 7 bases agree with TRBD1. V lost 2 bases and J lost 5; bases outside the gene matches: 1. The CDR3 runs to 12 residues. Germline V gene data show CDR1 as SGDLS and CDR2 as YYNGEE. The DNA of the CDR3 is TGTGCCAGCAGCGTCCAGGGGGACGAGCAGTACTTC. It is translated as CASSVQGDEQYF.

This clonotype was counted only a few times. J is TRBJ1-3 and V is TRBV30; D gene ambiguous. This CDR3 region has 12 residues. The germline CDR1 and CDR2 sequences are GTSNPN and SVGIG (reference sequence). V dropped 2 bases and J dropped 7 bases, with 9 bases sitting between them. CDR3 in DNA: TGTGCCTGGAGTTGGGATGTGAACACCATATATTTT. Amino acid sequence: CAWSWDVNTIYF.